This is a list of T cell receptor beta chains from one sample in a study of blood T cell repertoires in COVID-19. Using immunoSEQ multiplex PCR, the repertoire was profiled, and TCRdb retains in-frame clones only, with some absent. The sample gives under 300,000 clones, under 85% of which show up once; 4% is in the top ten. The sequenced sample was peripheral blood. Receptor source: a woman between 40 and 50 years old with active or convalescent COVID-19. The CDR3 runs from the conserved cysteine through the conserved F or W. A D gene is named only where the DNA matches it firmly. Not all rows give a size; the values are once, few, many and, for expanded clones, a class.

NA	14	TRBV11-1	TRBJ1-6	NA	CASSLHPADSPLHF	TGTGCCAGCAGCTTACACCCAGCGGATTCACCCCTCCACTTT
NA	14	TRBV28	TRBJ1-2	NA	CASSLSGANYGYTF	TGTGCCAGCAGTTTATCCGGGGCTAACTATGGCTACACCTTC
NA	15	TRBV19	TRBJ1-2	NA	CASSPRTWTSMGYTF	TGTGCCAGTAGCCCAAGGACATGGACCTCTATGGGCTACACCTTC
NA	13	TRBV25-1	TRBJ1-3	NA	CASRPYSGNTIYF	TGTGCCAGCAGACCCTACTCTGGAAACACCATATATTTT
NA	14	TRBV2	TRBJ2-3	NA	CASSEDFSTDTQYF	TGTGCCAGCAGTGAGGACTTTAGCACAGATACGCAGTATTTT
NA	13	TRBV5-6	TRBJ1-1	NA	CASSLTGNTEAFF	TGTGCCAGCAGCTTGACAGGGAACACTGAAGCTTTCTTT
NA	15	TRBV7-3	TRBJ2-7	TRBD1	CASSFGTGAAYEQYF	TGTGCCAGCAGCTTTGGGACAGGGGCCGCCTACGAGCAGTACTTC
NA	15	TRBV7-8	TRBJ2-1	NA	CASSTPGHLRDEQFF	TGTGCCAGCAGCACACCGGGACACCTGCGTGATGAGCAGTTCTTC
NA	15	TRBV5-1	TRBJ2-3	TRBD1	CASSMGQGTTDTQYF	TGCGCCAGCAGCATGGGACAGGGCACTACAGATACGCAGTATTTT
few	12	TRBV10-1	TRBJ1-5	NA	CASSVGLGPQHF	TGCGCCAGCAGTGTGGGCTTAGGGCCCCAGCATTTT
NA	14	TRBV6-6	TRBJ1-6	NA	CASSYVKGNSPLHF	TGTGCCAGCAGTTACGTGAAGGGGAATTCACCCCTCCACTTT
NA	13	TRBV3-1/TRBV3-2	TRBJ2-5	NA	CASSQRLEETQYF	TGTGCCAGCAGCCAACGACTCGAAGAGACCCAGTACTTC
NA	12	TRBV5-1	TRBJ2-5	NA	CASSFDSETQYF	TGCGCCAGCAGCTTCGACAGCGAGACCCAGTACTTC
NA	14	TRBV10-3	TRBJ1-1	TRBD1	CAISPGGSSTEAFF	TGTGCCATCAGTCCAGGGGGCTCTAGCACTGAAGCTTTCTTT
NA	15	TRBV6-5	TRBJ2-2	NA	CASSPQAGFTGELFF	TGTGCCAGCAGTCCCCAGGCGGGTTTCACCGGGGAGCTGTTTTTT
NA	15	TRBV4-1	TRBJ1-5	NA	CASSQGGNSNQPQHF	TGCGCCAGCAGCCAAGGAGGGAATAGCAATCAGCCCCAGCATTTT
many	17	TRBV7-2	TRBJ2-3	TRBD2	CASSLAGTSGTTDTQYF	TGTGCCAGCAGCTTAGCAGGGACTAGCGGTACCACAGATACGCAGTATTTT
once	15	TRBV9	TRBJ1-5	TRBD1	CASSVSTGGGQPQHF	TGTGCCAGCAGCGTATCGACAGGGGGTGGGCAGCCCCAGCATTTT
NA	12	TRBV12-3/TRBV12-4	TRBJ1-1	NA	CASSFSGTEAFF	TGTGCCAGCAGTTTTTCGGGGACTGAAGCTTTCTTT
NA	11	TRBV12-3/TRBV12-4	TRBJ1-2	NA	CASSYRDGYTF	TGTGCCAGCAGCTACAGGGACGGCTACACCTTC
NA	17	TRBV11-2	TRBJ2-1	NA	CASRPLVGGAGFKEQFF	TGTGCCAGCAGGCCCCTTGTGGGGGGGGCGGGATTTAAAGAGCAGTTCTTC
NA	12	TRBV24-1	TRBJ1-1	NA	CATSDSKTEAFF	TGTGCCACCAGTGACTCTAAAACTGAAGCTTTCTTT
NA	17	TRBV9	TRBJ2-2	TRBD1	CASSVNRNRGDTGELFF	TGTGCCAGCAGCGTAAATAGAAACAGGGGAGATACCGGGGAGCTGTTTTTT
once	16	TRBV7-9	TRBJ1-1	NA	CASSLGHGGSGTEAFF	TGTGCCAGCAGCTTAGGGCATGGGGGGAGTGGTACTGAAGCTTTCTTT
NA	18	TRBV7-2	TRBJ2-5	TRBD2	CASSLNRRTTSGQETQYF	TGTGCCAGCAGCTTAAACCGTCGAACGACTAGCGGACAAGAGACCCAGTACTTC
NA	18	TRBV6-2/TRBV6-3	TRBJ1-1	NA	CASSYRPGGRSGSTEAFF	TGTGCCAGCAGTTATCGCCCCGGGGGGAGGAGCGGGAGTACTGAAGCTTTCTTT
NA	15	TRBV11-2	TRBJ2-1	NA	CASSNDIGVHNEQFF	TGTGCCAGCAGCAACGATATCGGGGTTCACAATGAGCAGTTCTTC
NA	15	TRBV5-1	TRBJ1-4	NA	CASSYDRTTNEKLFF	TGCGCCAGCAGCTATGACAGAACAACTAATGAAAAACTGTTTTTT
few	15	TRBV19	TRBJ1-5	TRBD1	CASSIRQGWDQPQHF	TGTGCCAGTAGTATTCGACAGGGATGGGATCAGCCCCAGCATTTT
NA	16	TRBV6-1	TRBJ2-2	TRBD1	CASSETGTGLAGELFF	TGTGCCAGCAGTGAGACCGGGACAGGGTTGGCCGGGGAGCTGTTTTTT
NA	15	TRBV6-6	TRBJ1-2	NA	CASSPQKGEFYGYTF	TGTGCCAGCAGCCCCCAAAAGGGGGAATTCTATGGCTACACCTTC
NA	15	TRBV10-3	TRBJ1-6	NA	CAISDLRTDSSPLHF	TGTGCCATCAGTGACCTTAGGACAGATTCTTCACCCCTCCACTTT